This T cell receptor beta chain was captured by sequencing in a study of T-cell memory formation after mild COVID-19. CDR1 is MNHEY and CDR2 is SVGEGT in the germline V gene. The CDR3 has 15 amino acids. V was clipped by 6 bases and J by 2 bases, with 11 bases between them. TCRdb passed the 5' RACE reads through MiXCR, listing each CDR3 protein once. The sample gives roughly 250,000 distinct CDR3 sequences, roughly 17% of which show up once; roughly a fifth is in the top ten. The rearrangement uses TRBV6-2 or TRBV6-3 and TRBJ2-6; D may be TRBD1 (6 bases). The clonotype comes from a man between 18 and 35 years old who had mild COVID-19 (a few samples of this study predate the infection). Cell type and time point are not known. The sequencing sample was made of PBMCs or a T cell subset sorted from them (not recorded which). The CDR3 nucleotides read TGTGCCAGCAGAAACAGGACAGCTGGGGCCAACGTCCTGACTTTC. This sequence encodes CASRNRTAGANVLTF.